Listed here is a single TCR beta chain. The clone's antigen remains unknown. Base qualities are not recorded, but no much larger clone differs from it by a single base. Using the deep immunoSEQ assay, TCR CDR3 regions were amplified from genomic DNA by multiplex PCR. Extracted genomic DNA from each cell subset was distributed evenly across all wells of several immunoSEQ 96-well plates, and each plate was treated as a replicate. For sorted subsets, each replicate PCR was loaded with approximately 0.2 ug genomic DNA, equivalent to 30,000 or so T cell genomes. Purified libraries were measured with a Qubit 3.0 fluorometer, size-checked on a Bioanalyzer 2100, and measured again with the KAPA Library Quantification kit. Each immunoSEQ 96-well plate was sequenced on its own single-read 150-cycle Illumina NextSeq 550 flow cell. From the authors' description of their analysis: Because only junctional sequences without quality scores were contained in the immunoSEQ output, filtering matching that applied to full-length reads could not be performed. Sequences were annotated with PyIR, a Python wrapper for IgBLAST v1.9, using IMGT germline references to assign V/J genes and CDR3. Reads were filtered out if the reads had weak V/J assignments (E-value above 1e-6), no CDR3, stop codons, out-of-frame junctions, or ambiguous translated residues. V3J clonotypes were defined as sequences sharing an identical inferred V gene, J gene, and CDR3 amino acid sequence. Percentage overlap between repertoires was computed as shared unique clonotypes divided by the size of the smaller repertoire. Three approaches were used to assess repertoire richness: RTK rarefaction, the Chao1 estimator, and Recon v2.1 estimates of unobserved clonotypes. OLGA was used to compute generation probabilities for all TCRbeta clonotypes that the gDNA method yielded from a few donors. TCRdb holds this immuneACCESS table with in-frame rearrangements only. Some clones are missing; in checked studies, unresolved V genes explain under half, and the rest has no known cause. V and J calls and clone size are copied from that table; D and trimming were computed from the DNA. The sample table contains about 2.3 million clones; only one count was recorded for approximately 95% of them. 0.35% to 0.45% of the sample goes to the ten largest clones.

The CDR3 starts with the cysteine, ends with the phenylalanine, and has 13 residues. Only CDR3 DNA remains: 39 bases, in frame from the first base. Here V drops 8 bases and J drops 7 bases, and the junction holds 11 bases not matched to any gene. This specimen comes from a study of shared clonotypes between healthy human individuals (dated by TCRdb to between 2020 and 2021). The study in broad terms: Three men and a couple of women, aged 18 to 49 years, made up the cohort. Libraries were prepared and TCR repertoires were sequenced by different laboratories using diverse techniques, in order to increase sequencing depth and limit assay-specific biases. To estimate repertoire size and how much clonotypes are shared between individuals, the study performed deep sequencing of blood TCR repertoires from 4 to 6 healthy adults. Leukapheresis yielded between about 0.94 and 10 billion PBMCs per donor. For each donor, CD4 naive and CD4 memory were each run on three plates, CD8 naive on two plates, and CD8 memory on one plate.

Beyond this particular receptor, the publication reports: Clonotypes shared by all four sorted-subset donors showed higher generation probabilities than non-shared clonotypes. Pairwise subsampling led to the expectation that sequencing depth would affect the degree of clonotype sharing among donors. Estimated clonotype richness was generally larger for naive than for memory subsets. Roughly 5% of naive CD4, roughly 3.5% of naive CD8, approximately 2% of memory CD4, and 0.35% to 0.5% of memory CD8 clonotypes were shared across several donors. Only blood was sampled, and tissue TCR repertoires likely differ from those in blood. Because the study included a small number of donors, the genetic and exposure-history diversity represented was limited. Even with the large sequencing depth, rarefaction of the sorted-subset datasets indicated that sequencing was incomplete.

The donors were healthy, HIV-negative adults with no recently reported acute infections or vaccinations. Every donor was a Caucasian adult residing in Nashville, Tennessee, USA. CD4+ T cells were enriched by magnetic negative selection; naive cells were then positively selected on CD45RA, and the negative fraction formed the memory subset. Blood was collected by leukapheresis, and PBMCs were isolated by Ficoll-Histopaque density gradient centrifugation and then cryopreserved in liquid nitrogen vapor phase. Analytical flow cytometry was used to check the purity and quantity of every magnetically sorted T cell population. Genomic DNA was isolated from each sorted fraction and quantified by UV absorbance on a Nanodrop 2000c.

This receptor was taken from a man younger than 35 in good health. Some clones in this sample may be carry-over from other donors' samples. The V and J genes are TRBV23-1 and TRBJ2-7, with 7 bases matching TRBD1. TRBV23-1 falls under the ORF class, with uncertain function. Sequences were obtained from naive CD4+ T cells from PBMCs. The label giving this sample's cell subset or site can be read as: CD45RA+ positively selected. The CDR3 region: CASPWTGPGEQYF. The DNA sequence follows: TGCGCCAGCCCCTGGACAGGCCCGGGGGAGCAGTACTTC.